The next 29 T cell receptor beta chains were all read from a single sample in a study of T-cell memory formation after mild COVID-19. One entry per CDR3 protein, called by TCRdb with MiXCR from the 5' RACE reads. Among more than 120,000 distinct CDR3 sequences, 6% to 7% were seen once, and the ten largest hold roughly 2.1%. Sequenced: PBMCs or a T cell subset sorted from them (not recorded which). The receptors shown here come from an adult woman who had mild COVID-19 (a few samples of this study predate the infection). Cell type and time point are not known.

This clonotype occurred many times. The chain joins TRBV5-1 to TRBJ2-3, with TRBD1 identical over 10 bases. Trimming removed 3 bases from V and 6 bases from J; junction bases left unmatched: 10. The CDR3 runs to 16 residues. The V gene's germline CDR1 is SGHRS and CDR2 YFSETQ. The CDR3 DNA follows: TGCGCCAGCAGCTCGATACTGACAGGGGGCGCGGATACGCAGTATTTT. It translates to CASSSILTGGADTQYF.

The rearrangement uses TRBV5-4 and TRBJ1-2; D not resolved. V lost 3 bases and J lost 8, with 14 bases in between. This CDR3 has 13 residues. The germline CDR1 and CDR2 sequences are SGHNT and YYREEE (reference sequence). This chain's CDR3 is CASSSANSAGYTF. DNA for the CDR3: TGTGCCAGCAGCTCAGCCAACTCAGCCGGCTACACCTTC.

The chain joins TRBV12-3 or TRBV12-4 to TRBJ2-7; a weak D match, TRBD2 (6 bases). The V and J ends lost 4 bases and 4 bases respectively, with 14 bases between them. The CDR3 extends over 14 amino acids. The CDR3 is CASSSSGTPYEQYV. The DNA for the CDR3 is TGTGCCAGCAGTTCCTCCGGGACTCCTTACGAGCAGTACGTC.

The chain is built from TRBV3-1 and TRBJ2-1; 10 bases are a match to TRBD1. The CDR3 extends over 16 amino acids. Trimming cost V 1 base and J 8 bases; bases outside gene matches: 8. Germline loops: CDR1 LGHDT, CDR2 YNNKEL (reference sequence). Here the CDR3 reads CASSQGTGGGGDEQFF. The CDR3, as DNA: TGTGCCAGCAGCCAAGGGACAGGGGGAGGCGGCGATGAGCAGTTCTTC.

A few counts support this clonotype. V and J are TRBV20-1 and TRBJ1-5, with no clear D. In germline, CDR1 is DFQATT, CDR2 SNEGSKA (reference sequence). This CDR3 spans 14 amino acids. V shed 1 base and J shed 1 base, with 8 bases lying between them. CDR3 DNA: TGCAGTGCTAGAGTGGGTAACAGCAATCAGCCCCAGCATTTT. It is translated as CSARVGNSNQPQHF.

This clonotype occurred many times. V gene TRBV9 combines with J gene TRBJ2-1; a weak D match, TRBD2 (6 bases). CDR1 and CDR2 from the germline V gene are SGDLS and YYNGEE. The V end was cut by 4 bases, the J end by 3 bases, with 14 bases between. CDR3 length: 15 amino acids. The CDR3 is CASSPWGGNYNEQFF. CDR3 bases: TGTGCCAGCAGCCCATGGGGCGGGAACTACAATGAGCAGTTCTTC.

This clonotype was observed at least ten times. Here the CDR3 reads CASKGWLAGADTQYF. In nucleotides, the CDR3 is TGTGCCAGCAAGGGTTGGTTAGCGGGGGCTGATACGCAGTATTTT. This chain connects TRBV25-1 to TRBJ2-3; 9 bases map to TRBD2. The V segment lost 7 bases and the J segment 6 bases; nucleotides outside the gene matches: 11. CDR3 length: 15 amino acids. The germline V gene has CDR1 MGHDK and CDR2 SYGVNS.

This clonotype came up a few times. J is TRBJ1-5 and V is TRBV5-1, with 9 bases that match TRBD1. The germline gives CDR1 SGHRS, CDR2 YFSETQ. Trimming at V came to 4 bases and at J to 2 bases, leaving 4 bases not matched to a gene. The CDR3 extends over 15 amino acids. The CDR3 DNA reads TGCGCCAGCAGCCCATGGACAGGGGGCAATCAGCCCCAGCATTTT. The encoded protein is CASSPWTGGNQPQHF.

This clonotype was detected only a few times. The chain has TRBV10-3 and TRBJ1-3, with a tentative D call TRBD1 (5 bases). Trimming removed 0 bases from V and 2 bases from J, with 17 bases in between. The CDR3 extends over 18 amino acids. Germline values: CDR1 ENHRY, CDR2 SYGVKD. CDR3 sequence: CAISESIGTPRTGNTIYF. The CDR3 DNA reads TGTGCCATCAGTGAGTCGATAGGGACGCCGAGGACTGGAAACACCATATATTTT.

V usage is TRBV14 and J usage is TRBJ2-1; TRBD2 aligns across 12 bases. CDR1 and CDR2 from the germline V gene are SGHDN and FVKESK. The CDR3 sequence is 14 residues long. V lost 6 bases and J lost 7; bases outside the gene matches: 4. CDR3 protein: CASRLAGGSNEQFF. The CDR3 coding sequence is TGTGCCAGCAGGCTAGCGGGAGGGTCGAATGAGCAGTTCTTC.

A few counts support this clonotype. V usage is TRBV19 and J usage is TRBJ1-1, with a weak D call TRBD1 (5 bases). The CDR3 is made up of 14 amino acids. V gave up 4 bases and J gave up 7 bases, with 16 bases separating them. The germline gives CDR1 LNHDA, CDR2 SQIVND (reference sequence). CDR3 loop: CASSTIGTHVEAFF. The DNA of the CDR3 is TGTGCCAGTAGTACCATCGGGACCCACGTTGAAGCTTTCTTT.

This clonotype was detected a few times. As DNA, the CDR3 is TGTGCCAGCAGCTTTCGCGCCAGGAACACAGATACGCAGTATTTT. Translating it yields CASSFRARNTDTQYF. The chain is built from TRBV7-2 and TRBJ2-3, with D hard to call. Trimming took off 3 bases at V and 2 bases at J, with 12 bases between the two ends. Germline CDR1 and CDR2: SGHTA and FQGNSA. The CDR3 sequence is 15 residues long.

This clonotype was observed a handful of times. This rearrangement joins TRBV24-1 to TRBJ2-7, with 8 bases fitting TRBD1. V was clipped by 3 bases and J by 7 bases; unmatched bases: 1. Germline-derived CDR1 and CDR2 are KGHDR and SFDVKD. The CDR3 loop spans 12 amino acids. DNA of the CDR3: TGTGCCACCAGTGATGGACAGGGAGAGCAGTACTTC. The encoded protein is CATSDGQGEQYF.

J is TRBJ2-3 and V is TRBV6-5, with D maybe TRBD1 (5 bases). CDR3 length equals 15 residues. Trimming took 2 bases from V and 5 from J, leaving 14 bases between them. CDR1 and CDR2 (germline): MNHEY, SVGAGI. The DNA for the CDR3 is TGTGCCAGCAGTTACGTAGGACACAGTGGAGATACGCAGTATTTT. This sequence encodes CASSYVGHSGDTQYF.

Many counts were recorded for this clonotype. V gene TRBV7-6 combines with J gene TRBJ2-5; 9 nucleotides match TRBD1. Germline loops: CDR1 SGHVS, CDR2 FNYEAQ. The CDR3 runs to 15 residues. V lost 5 bases and J lost 5; bases outside the gene matches: 9. CDR3 sequence reads: CASSTGQGNGETQYF. CDR3 coding DNA: TGTGCCAGCAGCACGGGACAGGGAAACGGGGAGACCCAGTACTTC.

There are many counts of this clonotype. DNA for the CDR3: TGCAGCGTTGATGATAGGGTGCTTAGCACAGATACGCAGTATTTT. Translating it yields CSVDDRVLSTDTQYF. The gene calls are TRBV29-1 and TRBJ2-3; D not resolved. Trimming removed 3 bases from V and 0 bases from J, with 13 bases in between. The germline V gene has CDR1 SQVTM and CDR2 ANQGSEA. CDR3 length: 15 amino acids.

This clonotype showed up just a few times. The V and J genes are TRBV5-1 and TRBJ2-1, with 8 bases matching TRBD1. V shed 0 bases and J 8 bases; nucleotides not matched to a gene: 4. The CDR3 extends over 14 amino acids. Germline CDR1 SGHRS, CDR2 YFSETQ. This chain's CDR3 is CASSLADRGDEQFF. CDR3 coding DNA: TGCGCCAGCAGCTTGGCTGACAGGGGCGATGAGCAGTTCTTC.

By its share, this clonotype is medium-sized. The rearrangement joins TRBV7-9 to TRBJ2-3, with TRBD2 matching 8 bases. Germline V gives CDR1 SEHNR, CDR2 FQNEAQ (reference sequence). CDR3 length equals 17 residues. Unmatched junction bases numbered 11, after V lost 5 bases and J lost 1 base. In DNA form, the CDR3 reads TGTGCCAGCAGCCCTGGGGTAGCGGGGTCTCGCACAGATACGCAGTATTTT. It is translated as CASSPGVAGSRTDTQYF.

This clonotype came up a few times. J is TRBJ2-1 and V is TRBV24-1, with TRBD2 matching over 8 bases. Germline V lookup: CDR1 KGHDR, CDR2 SFDVKD. V gave up 5 bases and J gave up 0 bases; unmatched junction bases: 11. The CDR3 runs to 18 residues. This CDR3 is CATSGPGLAGYSYNEQFF. For the CDR3, the DNA is TGTGCCACCAGTGGCCCCGGCCTAGCGGGTTACTCCTACAATGAGCAGTTCTTC.

This clonotype was counted many times. The chain joins TRBV3-1 to TRBJ2-7; TRBD1 aligns across 7 bases. V shed 6 bases, J shed 2 bases, and the junction held 7 bases outside the gene matches. Germline CDR1 reads LGHDT; CDR2 reads YNNKEL (reference sequence). The CDR3 length is 14 residues. Here the CDR3 reads CASSPGQATYEQYF. In DNA form, the CDR3 reads TGTGCCAGCAGTCCCGGACAGGCCACCTACGAGCAGTACTTC.

V and J are TRBV20-1 and TRBJ1-2; 9 bases fit TRBD1. This CDR3 contains 16 residues. Losses at the gene ends were 6 bases for V and 4 bases for J; bases not matched to a gene: 15. The germline V gene encodes CDR1 DFQATT and CDR2 SNEGSKA (reference sequence). CDR3 in DNA: TGCAGTGCCGCCACAGATGCCGGGACAGGGCTCTATGGCTACACCTTC. This encodes CSAATDAGTGLYGYTF.

The rearrangement uses TRBV4-2 and TRBJ2-6; 7 bases agree with TRBD1. CDR1 LGHNA and CDR2 YNFKEQ come from the germline V gene. The V gene end was trimmed by 1 base and the J gene end by 2 bases; junction bases not matched to a gene: 8. The CDR3 sequence is 18 residues long. The CDR3 DNA follows: TGTGCCAGCAGCCAAGTGAGGACAGGAGGTACTGGGGCCAACGTCCTGACTTTC. This translates into CASSQVRTGGTGANVLTF.

For the CDR3, the DNA is TGTGCCTGGGGGCGCGGCTCCTACAATGAGCAGTTCTTC. This sequence encodes CAWGRGSYNEQFF. This rearrangement joins TRBV30 to TRBJ2-1; D is unresolved. V was pared by 5 bases and J by 0 bases, with 8 bases between. Germline lookup yields CDR1 GTSNPN and CDR2 SVGIG (reference sequence). The CDR3 is 13 amino acids.

Ten or more counts support this clonotype. CDR3 bases: TGCGCCAGCAGCTTAGGACAGGGCGACGAGCAGTACTTC. Its protein is CASSLGQGDEQYF. J is TRBJ2-7 and V is TRBV5-1, with 8 bases identical to TRBD1. Germline CDR1 SGHRS, CDR2 YFSETQ. V dropped 2 bases and J dropped 5; count of bases not matched to a gene: 3. The CDR3 sequence is 13 residues long. Full variable domain (rest looked up from reference TRBV5-1 and TRBJ2-7): KAGVTQTPRYLIKTRGQQVTLSCSPISGHRSVSWYQQTPGQGLQFLFEYFSETQRNKGNFPGRFSGRQFSNSRSEMNVSTLELGDSALYLCASSLGQGDEQYFGPGTRLTVT.

This chain links TRBV30 with TRBJ1-6, with a possible D match to TRBD1 (6 bases). Germline CDR1 reads GTSNPN; CDR2 reads SVGIG (reference sequence). The ends were cut back, 0 bases at V and 8 bases at J, with 20 bases in the middle. This CDR3 has 17 residues. CDR3 sequence: CAWSVPLYTGLDSPLHF. The CDR3 nucleotides are TGTGCCTGGAGTGTACCCCTCTATACAGGGTTGGATTCACCCCTCCACTTT.

This clonotype was counted between two and nine times. V usage is TRBV18 and J usage is TRBJ2-3; 8 nucleotides match TRBD1. The CDR3 is 15 residues long. The trim removed 6 bases at V and 1 base at J, leaving 6 bases unmatched. Germline assignment: CDR1 KGHSH and CDR2 LQKENI. Here the CDR3 reads CASSPTGAGTDTQYF. The CDR3 region has the DNA TGTGCCAGCTCCCCGACAGGGGCCGGCACAGATACGCAGTATTTT. The full variable domain, rest sourced from reference TRBV18 and TRBJ2-3, is NAGVMQNPRHLVRRRGQEARLRCSPMKGHSHVYWYRQLPEEGLKFMVYLQKENIIDESGMPKERFSAEFPKEGPSILRIQQVVRGDSAAYFCASSPTGAGTDTQYFGPGTRLTVL.

This clonotype appeared many times. The chain employs TRBV5-4 and TRBJ1-2; 10 bases match TRBD1. The CDR3 is 15 residues long. The germline CDR1 and CDR2 sequences are SGHNT and YYREEE (reference sequence). V was pared by 2 bases and J by 3 bases, with 4 bases of the junction left unmatched. The CDR3 region has the DNA TGTGCCAGCAGCTTCCGGGACAGGGGATACTATGGCTACACCTTC. Protein product: CASSFRDRGYYGYTF.

This chain connects TRBV20-1 to TRBJ2-5; a weak D match, TRBD2 (6 bases). The CDR3 is made up of 16 amino acids. Germline values: CDR1 DFQATT, CDR2 SNEGSKA (reference sequence). V was clipped by 0 bases and J by 7 bases, with 21 bases between them. The CDR3: CSARDVEGKHGGTQYF. CDR3 bases: TGCAGTGCTAGAGATGTTGAGGGGAAGCACGGGGGGACCCAGTACTTC.

This clonotype was observed at least ten times. This sequence joins TRBV20-1 and TRBJ1-2; TRBD1 might be the D (6 bases). Germline loops: CDR1 DFQATT, CDR2 SNEGSKA (reference sequence). V gave up 1 base and J gave up 3 bases, with 15 bases separating them. This CDR3 spans 15 amino acids. In nucleotides, the CDR3 is TGCAGTGCTAGAGCCGGGACAAAGTCTGACTATGGCTACACCTTC. Protein product: CSARAGTKSDYGYTF.